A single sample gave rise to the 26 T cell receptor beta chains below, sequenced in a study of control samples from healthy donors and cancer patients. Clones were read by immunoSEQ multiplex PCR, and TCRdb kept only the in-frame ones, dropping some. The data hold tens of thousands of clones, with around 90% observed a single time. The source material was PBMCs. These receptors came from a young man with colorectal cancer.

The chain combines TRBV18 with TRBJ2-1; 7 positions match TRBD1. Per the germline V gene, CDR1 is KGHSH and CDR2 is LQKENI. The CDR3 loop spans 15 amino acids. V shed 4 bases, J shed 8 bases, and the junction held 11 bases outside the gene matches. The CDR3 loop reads CASSLEVTGVDEQFF. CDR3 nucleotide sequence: TGTGCCAGCTCACTAGAGGTAACAGGGGTGGATGAGCAGTTCTTC.

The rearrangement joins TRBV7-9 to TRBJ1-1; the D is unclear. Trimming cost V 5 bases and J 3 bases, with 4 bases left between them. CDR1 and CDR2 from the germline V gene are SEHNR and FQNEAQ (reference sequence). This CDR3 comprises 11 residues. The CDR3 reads CASSLYTEAFF. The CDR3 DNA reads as TGTGCCAGCAGCCTGTACACTGAAGCTTTCTTT.

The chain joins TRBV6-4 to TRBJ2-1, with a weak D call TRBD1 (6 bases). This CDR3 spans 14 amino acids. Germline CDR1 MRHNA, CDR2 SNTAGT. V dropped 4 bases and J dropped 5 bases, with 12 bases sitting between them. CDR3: CASSARWTDNEQFF. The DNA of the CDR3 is TGTGCCAGCAGTGCGCGATGGACAGACAATGAGCAGTTCTTC.

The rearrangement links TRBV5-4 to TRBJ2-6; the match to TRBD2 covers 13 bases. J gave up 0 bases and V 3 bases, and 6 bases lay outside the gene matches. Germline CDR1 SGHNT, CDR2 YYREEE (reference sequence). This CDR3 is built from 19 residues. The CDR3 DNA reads TGTGCCAGCAGCTCGCCGGGACTAGCGGGGAGCTCTGGGGCCAACGTCCTGACTTTC. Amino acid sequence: CASSSPGLAGSSGANVLTF.

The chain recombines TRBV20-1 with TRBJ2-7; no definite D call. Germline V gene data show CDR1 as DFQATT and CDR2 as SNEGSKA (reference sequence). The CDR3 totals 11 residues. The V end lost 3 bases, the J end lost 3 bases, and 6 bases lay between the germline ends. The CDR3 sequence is CSARANYEQYF. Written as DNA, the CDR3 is TGCAGTGCTAGGGCAAACTACGAGCAGTACTTC.

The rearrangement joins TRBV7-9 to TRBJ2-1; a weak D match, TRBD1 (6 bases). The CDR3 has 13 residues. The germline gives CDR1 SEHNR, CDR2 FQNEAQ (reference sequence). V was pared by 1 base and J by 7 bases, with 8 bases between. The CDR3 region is CASSLDRGNEQFF. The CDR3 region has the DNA TGTGCCAGCAGCTTAGATAGGGGGAATGAGCAGTTCTTC.

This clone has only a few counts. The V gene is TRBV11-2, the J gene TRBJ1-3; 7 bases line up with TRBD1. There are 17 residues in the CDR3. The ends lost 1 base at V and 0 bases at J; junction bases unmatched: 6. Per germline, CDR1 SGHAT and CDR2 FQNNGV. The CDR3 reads CASSLAGQPFSGNTIYF. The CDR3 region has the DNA TGTGCCAGCAGCTTAGCGGGACAGCCTTTCTCTGGAAACACCATATATTTT.

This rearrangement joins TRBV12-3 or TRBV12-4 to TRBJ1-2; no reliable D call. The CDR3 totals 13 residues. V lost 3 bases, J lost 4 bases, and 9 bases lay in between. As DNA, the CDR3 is TGTGCCAGCAGTTTTCGTGGAACCTATGGCTACACCTTC. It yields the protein CASSFRGTYGYTF.

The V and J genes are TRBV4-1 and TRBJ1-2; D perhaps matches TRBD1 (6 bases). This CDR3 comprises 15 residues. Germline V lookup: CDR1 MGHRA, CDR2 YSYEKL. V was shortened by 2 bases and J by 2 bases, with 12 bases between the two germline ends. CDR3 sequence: CASSQIRTENYGYTF. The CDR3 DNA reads TGCGCCAGCAGCCAAATACGGACAGAGAACTATGGCTACACCTTC.

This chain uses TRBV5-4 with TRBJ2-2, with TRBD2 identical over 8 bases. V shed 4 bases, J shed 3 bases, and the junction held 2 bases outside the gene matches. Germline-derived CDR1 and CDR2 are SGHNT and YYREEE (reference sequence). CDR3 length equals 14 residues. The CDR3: CASSRGGHTGELFF. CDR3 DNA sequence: TGTGCCAGCAGCCGCGGGGGGCACACCGGGGAGCTGTTTTTT.

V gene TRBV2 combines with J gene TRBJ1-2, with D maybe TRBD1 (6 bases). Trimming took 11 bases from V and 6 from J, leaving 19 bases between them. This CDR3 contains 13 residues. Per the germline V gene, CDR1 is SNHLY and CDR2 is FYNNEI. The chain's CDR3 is CARGRGARDGYTF. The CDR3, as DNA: TGTGCCCGGGGGCGGGGGGCCCGTGATGGCTACACCTTC.

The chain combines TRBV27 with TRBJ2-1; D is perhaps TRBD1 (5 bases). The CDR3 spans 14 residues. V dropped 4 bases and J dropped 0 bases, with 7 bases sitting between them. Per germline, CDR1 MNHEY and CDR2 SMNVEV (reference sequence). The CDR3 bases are TGTGCCAGCAGTTATGACAGCTCCTACAATGAGCAGTTCTTC. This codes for CASSYDSSYNEQFF.

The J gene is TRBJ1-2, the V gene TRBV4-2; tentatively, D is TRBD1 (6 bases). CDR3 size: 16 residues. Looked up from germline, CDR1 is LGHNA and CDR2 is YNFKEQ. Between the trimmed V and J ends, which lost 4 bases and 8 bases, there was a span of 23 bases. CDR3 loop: CASSPLLSGQTGGYTF. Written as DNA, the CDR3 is TGTGCCAGCAGCCCCCTACTCTCGGGGCAGACAGGAGGCTACACCTTC.

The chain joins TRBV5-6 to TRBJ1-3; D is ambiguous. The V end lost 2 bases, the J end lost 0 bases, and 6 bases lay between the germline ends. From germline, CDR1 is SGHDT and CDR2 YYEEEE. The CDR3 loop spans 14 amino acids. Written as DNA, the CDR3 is TGTGCCAGCAGCTTTTCGGGCTCTGGAAACACCATATATTTT. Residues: CASSFSGSGNTIYF.

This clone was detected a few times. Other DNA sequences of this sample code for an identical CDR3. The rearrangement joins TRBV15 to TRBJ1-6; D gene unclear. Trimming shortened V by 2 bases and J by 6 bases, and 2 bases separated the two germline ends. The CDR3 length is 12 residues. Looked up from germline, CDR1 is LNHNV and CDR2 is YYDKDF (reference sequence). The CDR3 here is CATSRPNSPLHF. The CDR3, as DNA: TGTGCCACCAGCAGACCTAATTCACCCCTCCACTTT.

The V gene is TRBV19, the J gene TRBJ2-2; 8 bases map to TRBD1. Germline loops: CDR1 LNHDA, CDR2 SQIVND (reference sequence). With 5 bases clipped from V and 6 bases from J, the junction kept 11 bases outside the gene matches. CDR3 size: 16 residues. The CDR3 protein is CASSRGGRGLPGELFF. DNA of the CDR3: TGTGCCAGTAGTCGAGGGGGCAGGGGGCTCCCCGGGGAGCTGTTTTTT.

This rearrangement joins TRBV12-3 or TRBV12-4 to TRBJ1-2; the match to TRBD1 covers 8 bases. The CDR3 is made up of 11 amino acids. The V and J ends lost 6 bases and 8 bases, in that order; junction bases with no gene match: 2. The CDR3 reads CASSRTGGYTF. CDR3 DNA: TGTGCCAGCAGCAGGACAGGGGGCTACACCTTC.

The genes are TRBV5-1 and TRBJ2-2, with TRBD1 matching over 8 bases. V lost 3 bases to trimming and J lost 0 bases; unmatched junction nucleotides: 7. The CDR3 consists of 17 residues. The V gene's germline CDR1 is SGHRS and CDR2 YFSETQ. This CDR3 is CASSSYRGATNTGELFF. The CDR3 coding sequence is TGCGCCAGCAGCTCTTACAGGGGGGCGACGAACACCGGGGAGCTGTTTTTT.

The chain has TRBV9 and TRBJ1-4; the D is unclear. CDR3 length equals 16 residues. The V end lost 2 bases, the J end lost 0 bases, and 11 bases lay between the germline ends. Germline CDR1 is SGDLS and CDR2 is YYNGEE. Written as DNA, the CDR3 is TGTGCCAGCAGCGTCAACCCGGAGGCAACTAATGAAAAACTGTTTTTT. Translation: CASSVNPEATNEKLFF. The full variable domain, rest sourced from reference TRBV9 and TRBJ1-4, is DSGVTQTPKHLITATGQRVTLRCSPRSGDLSVYWYQQSLDQGLQFLIQYYNGEERAKGNILERFSAQQFPDLHSELNLSSLELGDSALYFCASSVNPEATNEKLFFGSGTQLSVL.

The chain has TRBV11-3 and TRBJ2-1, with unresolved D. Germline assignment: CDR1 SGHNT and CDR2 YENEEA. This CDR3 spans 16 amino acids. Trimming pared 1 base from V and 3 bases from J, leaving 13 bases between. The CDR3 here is CASSLGSPSIYNEQFF. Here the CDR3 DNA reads TGTGCCAGCAGCTTAGGGTCCCCGTCGATCTACAATGAGCAGTTCTTC.

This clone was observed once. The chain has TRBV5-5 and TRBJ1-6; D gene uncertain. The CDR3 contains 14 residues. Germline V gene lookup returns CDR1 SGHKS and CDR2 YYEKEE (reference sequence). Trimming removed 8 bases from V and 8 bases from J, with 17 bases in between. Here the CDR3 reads CASLHRPPDSPLHF. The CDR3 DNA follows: TGTGCCAGTCTGCACCGCCCCCCGGATTCACCCCTCCACTTT.

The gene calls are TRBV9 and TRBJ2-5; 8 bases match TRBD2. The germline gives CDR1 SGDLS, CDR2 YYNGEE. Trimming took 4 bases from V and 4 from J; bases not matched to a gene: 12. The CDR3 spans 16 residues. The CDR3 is CASSSSGGVARETQYF. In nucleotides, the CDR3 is TGTGCCAGCAGCTCCTCGGGAGGGGTTGCTAGAGAGACCCAGTACTTC.

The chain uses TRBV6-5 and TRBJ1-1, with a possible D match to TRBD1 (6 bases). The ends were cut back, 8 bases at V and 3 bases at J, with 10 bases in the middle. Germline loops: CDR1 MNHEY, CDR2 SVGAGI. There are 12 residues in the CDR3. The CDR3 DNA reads TGTGCCAGCGTAGGGGGGTACACTGAAGCTTTCTTT. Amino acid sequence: CASVGGYTEAFF.

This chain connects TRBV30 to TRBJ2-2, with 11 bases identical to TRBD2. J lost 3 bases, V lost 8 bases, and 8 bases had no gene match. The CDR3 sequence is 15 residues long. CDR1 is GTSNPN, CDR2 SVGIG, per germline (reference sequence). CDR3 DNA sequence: TGTGCCAGTCGACTAGCGGGGTATGACACCGGGGAGCTGTTTTTT. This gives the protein CASRLAGYDTGELFF.

In DNA form, the CDR3 reads TGTGCCAGTAGTATAGACGGAATGGGGACAAGTCAGCCCCAGCATTTT. Protein: CASSIDGMGTSQPQHF. The genes are TRBV19 and TRBJ1-5; the D gene is possibly TRBD1 (6 bases). The length of the CDR3 is 16 residues. V lost 0 bases to trimming and J lost 6 bases, with 15 bases between them. Germline assignment: CDR1 LNHDA and CDR2 SQIVND (reference sequence).

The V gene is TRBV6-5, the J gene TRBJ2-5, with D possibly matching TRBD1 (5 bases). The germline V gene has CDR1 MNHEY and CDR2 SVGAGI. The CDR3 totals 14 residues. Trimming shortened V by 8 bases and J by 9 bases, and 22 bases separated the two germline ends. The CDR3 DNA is TGTGCCAGCGCTAGGCAGAGGACACCCAGTCCCCAGTACTTC. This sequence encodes CASARQRTPSPQYF.